Each of the 22 T cell receptor beta chains below was sequenced from the same sample in a study of a mutant IDH1 vaccine in newly diagnosed glioma (dated by TCRdb to the early 2020s). What the time point label conveys for this sample: week 35, safety follow-up. Each vaccine dose was 300 ug of a 20-mer mutant IDH1 peptide in Montanide, given subcutaneously with topical imiquimod. The library was produced with the immunoSEQ multiplex PCR assay. TCRdb obtained this table from immuneACCESS and retained in-frame rearrangements with V and J assigned. These tables miss some clones; where compared with another copy, unresolved V genes account for less than half of the shortfall, and the remainder is unexplained. The sample table shows some 33,000 clones, and approximately 77% are seen once. Over 15% of the sample is in the top ten clones. These TCRs are of unknown antigen specificity. This specimen consisted of PBMCs, obtained from a glioma patient whose treatment included an IDH1 peptide vaccine. The receptors derive from a man younger than 45 with glioma.

The chain employs TRBV7-9 and TRBJ2-7, with TRBD1 matching over 7 bases. The CDR3 totals 13 residues. Per germline, CDR1 SEHNR and CDR2 FQNEAQ (reference sequence). V lost 7 bases to trimming and J lost 1 base; unmatched junction nucleotides: 4. The CDR3 sequence is CASTLTGSYEQYF. In DNA form, the CDR3 reads TGTGCCAGCACCCTGACAGGGTCCTACGAGCAGTACTTC.

J is TRBJ2-2 and V is TRBV13; D is unclear. Trimming stripped 5 bases from V and 6 bases from J, with 10 bases between. The CDR3 extends over 13 amino acids. Germline lookup yields CDR1 PRHDT and CDR2 FYEKMQ (reference sequence). The CDR3 sequence: CASSTKNPGELFF. CDR3 in DNA: TGTGCCAGCAGCACCAAGAATCCCGGGGAGCTGTTTTTT.

This clone ranks as medium-sized. The chain recombines TRBV7-6 with TRBJ1-5, with a weak D call TRBD1 (5 bases). Germline-derived CDR1 and CDR2 are SGHVS and FNYEAQ. The CDR3 contains 13 residues. The ends were cut back, 6 bases at V and 6 bases at J, with 12 bases in the middle. CDR3 amino acids: CASSRGGSQPQHF. CDR3 DNA sequence: TGTGCCAGCAGTCGGGGCGGAAGTCAGCCCCAGCATTTT.

This CDR3 reads CASSLPVGDTSGYTF. The CDR3 DNA is TGTGCCAGCAGCTTGCCCGTTGGGGACACATCTGGCTACACCTTC. The chain is built from TRBV5-4 and TRBJ1-2, with D possibly TRBD1 on 6 matching bases. CDR3 length: 15 amino acids. With 1 base removed from V and 7 bases from J, the gap between germline ends came to 17 bases. Germline CDR1 and CDR2: SGHNT and YYREEE (reference sequence).

The chain uses TRBV4-2 and TRBJ2-2, with a weak D call TRBD2 (5 bases). The CDR3 runs 13 residues. The germline V and J ends were trimmed by 3 bases and 5 bases, with 7 bases remaining between them. Germline V CDR1 and CDR2: LGHNA, YNFKEQ. CDR3 nucleotide sequence: TGTGCCAGCAGCCACGGGGATACCGGGGAGCTGTTTTTT. This codes for CASSHGDTGELFF.

The chain is built from TRBV5-4 and TRBJ2-4; 10 bases align to TRBD1. The CDR3 has 16 amino acids. Germline V lookup: CDR1 SGHNT, CDR2 YYREEE (reference sequence). Trimming at V came to 4 bases and at J to 1 base, leaving 5 bases not matched to a gene. The CDR3 spells CASSPGTGAAKNIQYF. Written as DNA, the CDR3 is TGTGCCAGCAGCCCCGGGACAGGGGCCGCCAAAAACATTCAGTACTTC. The whole variable domain, filled in from reference TRBV5-4 and TRBJ2-4, reads ETGVTQSPTHLIKTRGQQVTLRCSSQSGHNTVSWYQQALGQGPQFIFQYYREEENGRGNFPPRFSGLQFPNYSSELNVNALELDDSALYLCASSPGTGAAKNIQYFGAGTRLSVL.

J is TRBJ2-1 and V is TRBV5-1; TRBD2 matches at 9 bases. This CDR3 has 14 amino acids. V lost 4 bases and J lost 4; bases outside the gene matches: 3. The V gene's germline CDR1 is SGHRS and CDR2 YFSETQ. CDR3 nucleotide sequence: TGCGCCAGCAGCCGACTAGCGGAATACAATGAGCAGTTCTTC. Protein: CASSRLAEYNEQFF.

The chain is built from TRBV19 and TRBJ1-5; D uncertain. The V end was cut by 4 bases, the J end by 4 bases, with 5 bases between. This CDR3 is built from 12 residues. The V gene's germline CDR1 is LNHDA and CDR2 SQIVND (reference sequence). This CDR3 is CASSKANQPQHF. The CDR3 nucleotides read TGTGCCAGTAGTAAAGCAAATCAGCCCCAGCATTTT.

The chain couples TRBV4-1 to TRBJ1-4; a weak D match, TRBD1 (6 bases). V lost 0 bases, J lost 2 bases, and 10 bases lay in between. Germline lookup yields CDR1 MGHRA and CDR2 YSYEKL. This CDR3 has 16 amino acids. Here the CDR3 DNA reads TGCGCCAGCAGCCAAGATGGAGGGGGGACTAATGAAAAACTGTTTTTT. Protein product: CASSQDGGGTNEKLFF.

V is TRBV2 and J is TRBJ2-7; TRBD1 or TRBD2 may be the D gene (5 bases each). CDR1 and CDR2 (germline): SNHLY, FYNNEI. This CDR3 spans 14 amino acids. The V end lost 4 bases, the J end lost 5 bases, and 15 bases lay between the germline ends. CDR3 nucleotides: TGTGCCAGCAGTGCTCGTGGGACGGTCCACGAGCAGTACTTC. Protein product: CASSARGTVHEQYF.

The chain has TRBV2 and TRBJ2-5; the D is unclear. The CDR3 contains 16 residues. Per germline, CDR1 SNHLY and CDR2 FYNNEI. Trimming left V 5 bases short and J 4 bases short, with 20 bases between. The CDR3: CASSLLQVPVRETQYF. The CDR3 DNA reads as TGTGCCAGCAGTCTTCTGCAGGTGCCCGTCCGAGAGACCCAGTACTTC. The variable domain in full, completed from reference TRBV2 and TRBJ2-5, reads EPEVTQTPSHQVTQMGQEVILRCVPISNHLYFYWYRQILGQKVEFLVSFYNNEISEKSEIFDDQFSVERPDGSNFTLKIRSTKLEDSAMYFCASSLLQVPVRETQYFGPGTRLLVL.

This clone was seen more than once but under ten times. The chain carries TRBV29-1 and TRBJ1-1, with 7 bases aligning to TRBD1. The CDR3 runs 12 residues. V shed 7 bases and J 9 bases; nucleotides not matched to a gene: 11. Germline CDR1 reads SQVTM; CDR2 reads ANQGSEA. The CDR3 DNA reads TGCAGCGCCGAAGCAGGAGGGGGCAAAGCTTTCTTT. Protein product: CSAEAGGGKAFF.

The V and J genes are TRBV15 and TRBJ1-1; the D gene is possibly TRBD1 (6 bases). The germline V gene has CDR1 LNHNV and CDR2 YYDKDF (reference sequence). The ends were cut back, 5 bases at V and 2 bases at J, with 15 bases in the middle. This CDR3 spans 15 amino acids. CDR3 in amino acids: CATSRGHVANTEAFF. The CDR3 DNA sequence: TGTGCCACCAGCCGGGGACACGTTGCTAACACTGAAGCTTTCTTT.

The V gene is TRBV16, the J gene TRBJ1-5, with D uncertain. The CDR3 is made up of 13 amino acids. The V and J ends lost 0 bases and 9 bases respectively, with 9 bases between them. Germline CDR1 reads KGHSY; CDR2 reads FQNENV. As DNA, the CDR3 is TGTGCCAGCAGCCAATCTCAAGACGGGCCCCAGCATTTT. The encoded protein is CASSQSQDGPQHF.

The V and J genes are TRBV29-1 and TRBJ1-1; 10 bases match TRBD1. Losses at the gene ends were 4 bases for V and 6 bases for J; bases not matched to a gene: 8. Germline loops: CDR1 SQVTM, CDR2 ANQGSEA. The CDR3 has 14 amino acids. CDR3: CSVVTDRGKAEAFF. As DNA, the CDR3 is TGCAGCGTTGTCACGGACAGGGGGAAGGCTGAAGCTTTCTTT.

V and J are TRBV9 and TRBJ2-3; D perhaps matches TRBD2 (6 bases). Trimming stripped 4 bases from V and 4 bases from J, with 16 bases between. CDR1 is SGDLS and CDR2 is YYNGEE in the germline V gene. CDR3 length: 15 amino acids. The CDR3 DNA follows: TGTGCCAGCAGCCCCCGGGACTGGGCGGCAGATACGCAGTATTTT. This encodes CASSPRDWAADTQYF.

This chain links TRBV7-9 with TRBJ2-1; 7 nucleotides align to TRBD1. CDR1 and CDR2 from the germline V gene are SEHNR and FQNEAQ (reference sequence). V shed 3 bases and J 4 bases; nucleotides not matched to a gene: 3. The CDR3 has 14 residues. CDR3 coding DNA: TGTGCCAGCAGCTTCGGGACAGCTTACAATGAGCAGTTCTTC. It is translated as CASSFGTAYNEQFF.

The chain links TRBV19 to TRBJ1-2; D unclear. The length of the CDR3 is 15 residues. The germline V gene has CDR1 LNHDA and CDR2 SQIVND (reference sequence). V dropped 1 base and J dropped 4 bases, with 13 bases sitting between them. For the CDR3, the DNA is TGTGCCAGTAGTATAGTTGCTTCCCGGAGCTATGGCTACACCTTC. It encodes CASSIVASRSYGYTF.

The rearrangement links TRBV4-1 to TRBJ2-3; D possibly matches TRBD1 or TRBD2 (5 bases each). This CDR3 has 15 amino acids. Trimming pared 7 bases from V and 2 bases from J, leaving 16 bases between. In germline, CDR1 is MGHRA, CDR2 YSYEKL. The CDR3 bases are TGCGCCAGCAAATGGACATGGGGGAACACAGATACGCAGTATTTT. This gives the protein CASKWTWGNTDTQYF.

The chain is built from TRBV12-5 and TRBJ1-5; 7 nucleotides line up with TRBD1. Germline CDR1 is LGHNT and CDR2 is FRNRAP. The CDR3 extends over 18 amino acids. Unmatched junction bases numbered 16, after V lost 5 bases and J lost 3 bases. Here the CDR3 reads CASGEPLLDRENNQPQHF. The DNA for the CDR3 is TGTGCTAGTGGTGAACCACTCCTCGACAGGGAGAACAATCAGCCCCAGCATTTT.

V gene TRBV6-1 combines with J gene TRBJ2-2, with a weak D call TRBD1 (5 bases). Germline V gene data show CDR1 as MNHNS and CDR2 as SASEGT. CDR3 length: 13 amino acids. The V end was cut by 2 bases, the J end by 7 bases, with 8 bases between. Written as DNA, the CDR3 is TGTGCCAGCAGTGAATCCGACAGCGGGGAGCTGTTTTTT. Amino acid sequence: CASSESDSGELFF.

The chain combines TRBV18 with TRBJ1-3; possible D gene TRBD1, 6 bases. This CDR3 spans 14 amino acids. Per the germline V gene, CDR1 is KGHSH and CDR2 is LQKENI. V lost 2 bases and J 4 bases, leaving 9 bases between the germline ends. CDR3 amino acids: CASSPGGNGNTIYF. In nucleotides, the CDR3 is TGTGCCAGCTCACCAGGGGGCAACGGAAACACCATATATTTT.